This T cell receptor beta chain was profiled in a study of Graves' ophthalmopathy and Graves' hyperthyroidism. Findings of the study overall: In separating ophthalmopathy from stable hyperthyroidism, a 13-signature model achieved 85% to 90% sensitivity and around 80% specificity.

This clonotype came up many times. Antigen unknown. For repertoire sequencing, the TCR beta CDR3 regions were amplified from RNA transcripts. RT-PCR was first run with HTBI primers, then multiplex PCR in a second round. Each CDR3 protein is one row after TCRdb ran MiXCR on the multiplex PCR reads. The sample comprises a few hundred thousand distinct CDR3 sequences, 15% to 20% of which are singletons, and roughly 1.4% rests with the top ten. The V gene's germline CDR1 is DFQATT and CDR2 SNEGSKA (reference sequence). The CDR3 runs 15 residues. Unmatched junction bases numbered 5, after V lost 4 bases and J lost 4 bases.

The sequencing input was peripheral blood. The clonotype comes from a woman younger than 35 with Graves' ophthalmopathy. The chain couples TRBV20-1 to TRBJ2-5, with 14 bases lining up with TRBD2. CDR3 region: CSAKPGTSGRETQYF. In nucleotides, the CDR3 is TGCAGTGCTAAACCCGGGACTAGCGGGAGAGAGACCCAGTACTTC.